The clone carrying this T cell receptor (beta chain) was seen only a few times. The CDR3 is 11 residues long. Trimming removed 4 bases at V and 9 bases at J, with 9 bases between. In germline, CDR1 is MGHDK, CDR2 SYGVNS. TCRdb analysed the RT-PCR reads with MiXCR anew, one entry per CDR3 protein. The sample has just under 550,000 distinct CDR3 sequences, roughly a quarter seen once; the top ten hold about 3%. This specimen comes from a study of response to subunit inactivated influenza vaccine. This sample was shared with a second study, whose subject was T cells expressing NK-cell markers. That source notes: The authors made TCR beta cDNA libraries by 5'RACE template switching. This switching added a universal primer site and UMIs.

The sample consisted of CD4+ T cells sorted from PBMCs, taken roughly 12 days after vaccination. This receptor was taken from a man aged 50 to 59 who received an inactivated influenza vaccine. V usage is TRBV25-1 and J usage is TRBJ2-5, with D unclear. This CDR3 is CASSGSIAQYF. CDR3 DNA: TGTGCCAGCAGTGGCAGTATTGCCCAGTACTTC.